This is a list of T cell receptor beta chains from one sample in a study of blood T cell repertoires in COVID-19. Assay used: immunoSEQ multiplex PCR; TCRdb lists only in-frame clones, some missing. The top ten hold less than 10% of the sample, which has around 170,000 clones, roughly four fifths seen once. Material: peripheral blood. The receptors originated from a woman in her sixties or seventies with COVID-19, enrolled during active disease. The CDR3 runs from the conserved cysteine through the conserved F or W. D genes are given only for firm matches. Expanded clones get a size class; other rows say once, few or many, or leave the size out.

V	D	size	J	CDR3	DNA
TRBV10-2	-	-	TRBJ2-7	CASRQGEFNEQYF	TGCGCCAGCAGGCAGGGTGAGTTCAACGAGCAGTACTTC
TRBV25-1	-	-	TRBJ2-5	CASSESRYQETQYF	TGTGCCAGCAGTGAATCCCGGTACCAAGAGACCCAGTACTTC
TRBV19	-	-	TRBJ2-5	CATAIGRTNQETQYF	TGTGCCACCGCCATCGGCAGAACTAACCAAGAGACCCAGTACTTC
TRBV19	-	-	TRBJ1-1	CASRTGGGAYTEAFF	TGTGCCAGTAGGACAGGCGGGGGGGCGTACACTGAAGCTTTCTTT
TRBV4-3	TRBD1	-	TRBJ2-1	CASSQSLGTGGSEQFF	TGCGCCAGCAGTCAGTCACTAGGGACAGGGGGAAGTGAGCAGTTCTTC
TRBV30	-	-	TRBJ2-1	CAWSVLEQFF	TGTGCCTGGAGTGTACTTGAGCAGTTCTTC
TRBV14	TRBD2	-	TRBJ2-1	CASSLLAGKVNEQFF	TGTGCCAGCAGCTTACTAGCGGGTAAGGTTAATGAGCAGTTCTTC
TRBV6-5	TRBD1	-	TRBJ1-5	CASSYSGTGGAQPQHF	TGTGCCAGCAGTTATTCCGGGACAGGGGGAGCTCAGCCCCAGCATTTT
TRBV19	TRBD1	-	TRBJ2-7	CASSRTTGYYEQYF	TGTGCCAGTAGTCGAACGACAGGGTACTACGAGCAGTACTTC
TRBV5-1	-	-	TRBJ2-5	CASSSSGGETQYF	TGCGCCAGCAGCTCTTCCGGCGGAGAGACCCAGTACTTC
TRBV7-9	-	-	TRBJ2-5	CASSLGRARPQETQYF	TGTGCCAGCAGCTTAGGGAGGGCGCGCCCTCAAGAGACCCAGTACTTC
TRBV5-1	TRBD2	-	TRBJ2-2	CASNPGPAGGGHTGELFF	TGCGCCAGCAACCCGGGCCCAGCGGGAGGCGGGCACACCGGGGAGCTGTTTTTT
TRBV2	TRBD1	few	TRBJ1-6	CASSYSGTGDNSPLHF	TGTGCCAGCAGTTATTCCGGGACAGGGGATAATTCACCCCTCCACTTT
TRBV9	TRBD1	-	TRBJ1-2	CASSPATGGNYGYTF	TGTGCCAGCAGCCCAGCGACAGGGGGGAACTATGGCTACACCTTC
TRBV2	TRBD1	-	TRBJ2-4	CASSPLQGVSKNIQYF	TGTGCCAGCAGCCCTCTACAGGGGGTTTCCAAAAACATTCAGTACTTC
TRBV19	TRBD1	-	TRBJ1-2	CASSRDRGGFYGYTF	TGTGCCAGTAGTCGCGACAGGGGAGGGTTCTATGGCTACACCTTC
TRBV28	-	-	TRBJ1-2	CASSSPRGDNYGYTF	TGTGCCAGCAGTTCACCCAGGGGCGATAACTATGGCTACACCTTC
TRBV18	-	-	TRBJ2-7	CASSRLQATQISYEQYF	TGTGCCAGCTCACGGTTACAGGCTACCCAAATCTCCTACGAGCAGTACTTC
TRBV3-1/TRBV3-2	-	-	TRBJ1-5	CASSQVFPPGSRINQPQHF	TGTGCCAGCAGCCAGGTTTTTCCGCCAGGGTCGAGGATTAATCAGCCCCAGCATTTT
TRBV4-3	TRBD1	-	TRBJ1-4	CASSQGSRQGEKLFF	TGCGCCAGCAGCCAGGGGTCGCGACAGGGGGAAAAACTGTTTTTT
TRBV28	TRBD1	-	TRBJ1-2	CASRGQDSYYGYTF	TGTGCCAGCAGGGGACAGGATTCTTACTATGGCTACACCTTC
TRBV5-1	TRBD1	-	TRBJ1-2	CASSLEGIRGLTNYGYTF	TGCGCCAGCAGCTTGGAGGGAATCAGGGGGCTCACTAACTATGGCTACACCTTC
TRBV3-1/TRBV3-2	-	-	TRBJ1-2	CASSQVVGEGPGYTF	TGTGCCAGCAGCCAAGTGGTCGGGGAGGGGCCCGGCTACACCTTC
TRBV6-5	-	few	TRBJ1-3	CASSGSGPGNTIYF	TGTGCCAGCAGCGGGAGCGGACCTGGAAACACCATATATTTT
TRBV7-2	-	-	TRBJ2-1	CASSLGTSRDEQFF	TGTGCCAGCAGCTTAGGCACTAGCCGAGACGAGCAGTTCTTC
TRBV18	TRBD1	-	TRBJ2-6	CASSPGTGNSGANVLTF	TGTGCCAGCTCACCCGGGACAGGGAACTCTGGGGCCAACGTCCTGACTTTC
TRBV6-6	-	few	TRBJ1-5	CASSYGWNQPQHF	TGTGCCAGCAGTTACGGCTGGAATCAGCCCCAGCATTTT
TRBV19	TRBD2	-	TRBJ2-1	CASSIPSGSSYNEQFF	TGTGCCAGTAGTATTCCTAGCGGGAGCTCCTACAATGAGCAGTTCTTC
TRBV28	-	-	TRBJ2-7	CASSSPAPVVEQYF	TGTGCCAGCAGTTCCCCCGCGCCTGTAGTCGAGCAGTACTTC
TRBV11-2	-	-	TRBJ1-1	CASSQQENTEAFF	TGTGCCAGCAGCCAACAGGAAAACACTGAAGCTTTCTTT
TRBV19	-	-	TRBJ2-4	CASSISGRTAKNIQYF	TGTGCCAGTAGTATAAGTGGGAGGACAGCCAAAAACATTCAGTACTTC
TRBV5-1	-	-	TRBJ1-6	CASSKEGRGNSPLHF	TGCGCCAGCAGCAAAGAGGGGAGGGGTAATTCACCCCTCCACTTT
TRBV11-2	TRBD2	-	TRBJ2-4	CASSLDLGLAGNIQYF	TGTGCCAGCAGCTTAGATCTGGGACTAGCGGGAAACATTCAGTACTTC
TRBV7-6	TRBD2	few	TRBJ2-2	CASSFRTSGNTGELFF	TGTGCCAGCAGCTTCAGGACTAGCGGGAACACCGGGGAGCTGTTTTTT
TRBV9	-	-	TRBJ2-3	CASSVGGPTLGRPDTQYF	TGTGCCAGCAGCGTTGGGGGCCCGACCCTAGGCCGTCCGGATACGCAGTATTTT
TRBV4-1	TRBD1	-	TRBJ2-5	CASSLGTGMLETQYF	TGCGCCAGCAGCCTTGGGACAGGGATGTTGGAGACCCAGTACTTC
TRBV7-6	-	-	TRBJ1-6	CASSLMGSGSSYNSPLHF	TGTGCCAGCAGCTTAATGGGAAGCGGGAGCTCCTATAATTCACCCCTCCACTTT
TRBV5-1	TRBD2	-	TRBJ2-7	CASSPRPTSGSKYEQYF	TGCGCCAGCAGCCCGCGACCGACTAGCGGGAGTAAATACGAGCAGTACTTC
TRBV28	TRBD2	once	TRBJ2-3	CASSPGLARGTDTQYF	TGTGCCAGCAGTCCTGGACTAGCGCGAGGCACAGATACGCAGTATTTT